These 22 T cell receptor beta chains were all obtained from the same sample, sequenced in a study of T cell responses to AZD1222 COVID-19 vaccine. TCRdb keeps only in-frame clones here, not all; method: immunoSEQ multiplex PCR. This table has 100,000 to 130,000 clones, 87% appearing once. Sample: peripheral blood, taken on day 0 of AZD1222 vaccination. The receptors here all came from an adult in good health.

The chain employs TRBV7-3 and TRBJ2-3; no definite D call. The CDR3 covers 12 residues. The V gene lost 5 bases and the J gene lost 6 bases, with 9 bases spanning the gap. Germline V lookup: CDR1 SGHTA, CDR2 FQGTGA. CDR3 in amino acids: CASSHPRDTQYF. The CDR3 coding sequence is TGTGCCAGCAGCCACCCCCGTGATACGCAGTATTTT.

This clone was detected only a few times. V is TRBV23-1 and J is TRBJ2-2; 8 bases map to TRBD2. TRBV23-1 has ORF status, its function being uncertain. V lost 4 bases and J lost 4; bases outside the gene matches: 5. The CDR3 runs 15 residues. CDR3 in DNA: TGCGCCAGCAGTCTGAACGGGAGGGGCACCGGGGAGCTGTTTTTT. Its translation is CASSLNGRGTGELFF.

The V and J genes are TRBV19 and TRBJ1-6; D is unresolved. This CDR3 is built from 11 residues. Germline CDR1 and CDR2: LNHDA and SQIVND (reference sequence). V lost 8 bases to trimming and J lost 9 bases, with 8 bases between them. In nucleotides, the CDR3 is TGTGCCAGTGGAATGGGTTCACCCCTCCACTTT. Translating gives CASGMGSPLHF. Full variable domain (remainder filled in from reference TRBV19 and TRBJ1-6): DGGITQSPKYLFRKEGQNVTLSCEQNLNHDAMYWYRQDPGQGLRLIYYSQIVNDFQKGDIAEGYSVSREKKESFPLTVTSAQKNPTAFYLCASGMGSPLHFGNGTRLTVT.

The V and J genes are TRBV29-1 and TRBJ2-7; 8 positions agree with TRBD2. Germline values: CDR1 SQVTM, CDR2 ANQGSEA. With V trimmed by 1 base and J by 6 bases, 11 bases remained unmatched. The CDR3 consists of 15 residues. The CDR3 loop reads CSVEGDSGIPSEQYF. CDR3 nucleotide sequence: TGCAGCGTTGAAGGTGATAGCGGGATCCCCTCCGAGCAGTACTTC.

This chain uses TRBV23-1 with TRBJ2-5, with 12 bases identical to TRBD2. TRBV23-1 belongs to the ORF category, with a function that is uncertain. Unmatched junction bases numbered 4, after V lost 9 bases and J lost 2 bases. This CDR3 has 14 residues. The CDR3 nucleotides are TGCGCCAGGTTAGGGACTAGCGGGCAAGAGACCCAGTACTTC. It translates to CARLGTSGQETQYF.

This chain links TRBV15 with TRBJ1-4; D not resolved. The V end lost 0 bases, the J end lost 7 bases, and 12 bases lay between the germline ends. The germline gives CDR1 LNHNV, CDR2 YYDKDF (reference sequence). This CDR3 has 15 amino acids. The DNA for the CDR3 is TGTGCCACCAGCAGAGATAGCGATGGGGTTGAAAAACTGTTTTTT. Amino acid sequence: CATSRDSDGVEKLFF. The full variable domain, with the rest looked up from reference TRBV15 and TRBJ1-4, is DAMVIQNPRYQVTQFGKPVTLSCSQTLNHNVMYWYQQKSSQAPKLLFHYYDKDFNNEADTPDNFQSRRPNTSFCFLDIRSPGLGDTAMYLCATSRDSDGVEKLFFGSGTQLSVL.

In this sample, this clone turned up once. This rearrangement joins TRBV30 to TRBJ1-3, with 7 bases matching TRBD1. Germline lookup yields CDR1 GTSNPN and CDR2 SVGIG (reference sequence). With V trimmed by 0 bases and J by 2 bases, 7 bases remained unmatched. The CDR3 runs to 16 residues. CDR3 sequence reads: CAWSVGATGAGNTIYF. The CDR3 nucleotides are TGTGCCTGGAGTGTAGGCGCCACAGGGGCTGGAAACACCATATATTTT. Based on the CDR3 plus reference TRBV30 and TRBJ1-3, the full variable domain is SQTIHQWPATLVQPVGSPLSLECTVEGTSNPNLYWYRQAAGRGLQLLFYSVGIGQISSEVPQNLSASRPQDRQFILSSKKLLLSDSGFYLCAWSVGATGAGNTIYFGEGSWLTVV.

The CDR3 region has the DNA TGTGCCATCAGTGAGTGGGGGAACAATGAGCAGTTCTTC. This sequence encodes CAISEWGNNEQFF. The chain uses TRBV10-3 and TRBJ2-1, with D perhaps assigned TRBD1 or TRBD2 (5 bases each). V gave up 1 base and J gave up 5 bases, with 6 bases separating them. Germline V lookup: CDR1 ENHRY, CDR2 SYGVKD. The CDR3 spans 13 residues.

The chain combines TRBV7-2 with TRBJ2-7; possibly TRBD1 for D (6 bases). Per the germline V gene, CDR1 is SGHTA and CDR2 is FQGNSA. CDR3 length equals 15 residues. V lost 1 base to trimming and J lost 3 bases, with 13 bases between them. The CDR3 DNA follows: TGTGCCAGCAGCTTAGGCAGTGGACAGTACTACGAGCAGTACTTC. It specifies CASSLGSGQYYEQYF.

This clone was seen only once. Here the CDR3 DNA reads TGTGCCAGCAGCACTGGACAGATCGGGAACACTGAAGCTTTCTTT. Its protein product is CASSTGQIGNTEAFF. The J gene is TRBJ1-1, the V gene TRBV5-4, with D possibly being TRBD1 (6 bases). CDR1 is SGHNT, CDR2 YYREEE, per germline (reference sequence). Trimming left V 4 bases short and J 1 base short, with 14 bases between. CDR3 length: 15 residues.

CDR3: CASSIDRNTEAFF. The CDR3 nucleotides are TGTGCCAGTAGTATAGACAGGAACACTGAAGCTTTCTTT. The chain recombines TRBV19 with TRBJ1-1; D uncertain. Germline loops: CDR1 LNHDA, CDR2 SQIVND (reference sequence). The CDR3 consists of 13 residues. V was shortened by 0 bases and J by 1 base, with 3 bases between the two germline ends. Full variable domain (remainder filled in from reference TRBV19 and TRBJ1-1): DGGITQSPKYLFRKEGQNVTLSCEQNLNHDAMYWYRQDPGQGLRLIYYSQIVNDFQKGDIAEGYSVSREKKESFPLTVTSAQKNPTAFYLCASSIDRNTEAFFGQGTRLTVV.

The chain employs TRBV5-1 and TRBJ2-5; the D call may be TRBD1 or TRBD2 (5 bases each). This CDR3 contains 15 residues. Germline V CDR1 and CDR2: SGHRS, YFSETQ. Trimming took 0 bases from V and 4 from J, leaving 13 bases between them. Here the CDR3 DNA reads TGCGCCAGCAGCTTGGTAGGGACCACGGGAGAGACCCAGTACTTC. Amino acid sequence: CASSLVGTTGETQYF.

The chain combines TRBV6-8 with TRBJ2-5, with D possibly matching TRBD2 (5 bases). V shed 5 bases and J shed 9 bases, with 25 bases lying between them. Germline CDR1 is MNHGY and CDR2 is SAAAGT. This CDR3 is 16 amino acids long. The CDR3 sequence is CASSTRFDRELRAQYF. The CDR3 nucleotides are TGTGCCAGCAGTACCCGTTTTGACCGGGAACTTAGGGCCCAGTACTTC.

The V gene is TRBV3-1 (or the pseudogene TRBV3-2), the J gene TRBJ1-2, with a tentative D call TRBD1 (5 bases). This CDR3 comprises 14 residues. Germline V gene sequence: CDR1 LGHDT, CDR2 YNNKEL (reference sequence). V was clipped by 5 bases and J by 5 bases, with 15 bases between them. The CDR3 nucleotides read TGTGCCAGCAGCTCCCGACAGCTCAGTTATGGCTACACCTTC. Its translation: CASSSRQLSYGYTF.

The chain is built from TRBV6-2 or TRBV6-3 and TRBJ2-3, with D perhaps TRBD1 (5 bases). V gave up 6 bases and J gave up 1 base, with 17 bases separating them. The CDR3 loop spans 16 amino acids. The germline V gene encodes CDR1 MNHEY and CDR2 SVGEGT. DNA of the CDR3: TGTGCCAGCAGCCTCAGTGGGGCGTGGGGCACAGATACGCAGTATTTT. Translating gives CASSLSGAWGTDTQYF.

This chain uses TRBV11-3 with TRBJ2-3; D uncertain. Germline lookup yields CDR1 SGHNT and CDR2 YENEEA. Trimming cost V 5 bases and J 9 bases, with 12 bases left between them. The CDR3 runs to 12 residues. The DNA of the CDR3 is TGTGCCAGCAGCCCCCGCTCCGGAACGCAGTATTTT. It translates to CASSPRSGTQYF.

The genes are TRBV11-3 and TRBJ1-2; 7 bases line up with TRBD1. The CDR3 runs to 16 residues. The V and J ends lost 3 bases and 2 bases, in that order; junction bases with no gene match: 9. Germline CDR1 reads SGHNT; CDR2 reads YENEEA. This CDR3 reads CASSFNGQARNYGYTF. Here the CDR3 DNA reads TGTGCCAGCAGCTTTAACGGACAGGCCCGAAACTATGGCTACACCTTC. Filled out from reference TRBV11-3 and TRBJ1-2, the complete variable domain reads EAGVVQSPRYKIIEKKQPVAFWCNPISGHNTLYWYLQNLGQGPELLIRYENEEAVDDSQLPKDRFSAERLKGVDSTLKIQPAELGDSAVYLCASSFNGQARNYGYTFGSGTRLTVV.

The rearrangement uses TRBV7-8 and TRBJ1-5; D is perhaps TRBD1 (5 bases). V shed 5 bases and J shed 0 bases, with 17 bases lying between them. This CDR3 spans 17 amino acids. Germline V gene data show CDR1 as SGHVS and CDR2 as FQNEAQ. The CDR3 DNA sequence: TGTGCCAGCAGCCAAAAAAGGGACGGATATAGCAATCAGCCCCAGCATTTT. Amino acids: CASSQKRDGYSNQPQHF.

This chain joins TRBV9 and TRBJ2-2; D tentatively reads TRBD1 or TRBD2 (5 bases each). CDR1 and CDR2 (germline): SGDLS, YYNGEE. V gave up 0 bases and J gave up 4 bases, with 10 bases separating them. This CDR3 region has 15 residues. The chain's CDR3 is CASSVVVGTTGELFF. Written as DNA, the CDR3 is TGTGCCAGCAGCGTAGTCGTAGGGACCACCGGGGAGCTGTTTTTT.

V is TRBV6-5 and J is TRBJ1-1; D is possibly TRBD1 (5 bases). The CDR3 length is 14 residues. Germline lookup yields CDR1 MNHEY and CDR2 SVGAGI. Deletions cut 2 bases from V and 8 bases from J, with 15 bases between. The CDR3 region is CASSYGPGTAEAFF. CDR3 in DNA: TGTGCCAGCAGTTACGGTCCCGGGACCGCCGAAGCTTTCTTT.

As DNA, the CDR3 is TGTGCCAGCAGCTTGGGGACAGGGGTCACTGAAGCTTTCTTT. Protein product: CASSLGTGVTEAFF. V and J are TRBV11-1 and TRBJ1-1; 10 positions agree with TRBD1. This CDR3 has 14 residues. The junction had 2 bases not matched to a gene; V was cut back by 3 bases and J by 4 bases. Per the germline V gene, CDR1 is SGHAT and CDR2 is FQDESV (reference sequence).

The chain links TRBV15 to TRBJ2-5; D uncertain. V lost 5 bases and J 8 bases, leaving 12 bases between the germline ends. Germline V gene sequence: CDR1 LNHNV, CDR2 YYDKDF (reference sequence). The CDR3 is 12 residues long. The CDR3 sequence is CATSGDTTTQYF. The CDR3 DNA reads TGTGCCACCAGCGGTGACACTACCACCCAGTACTTC.